These 5 T cell receptor beta chains came from one sample sequenced in a study of post-analysis software for immune sequencing data. Every TCR beta cDNA library bore unique molecular identifiers. One entry per CDR3 protein, called by TCRdb with MiXCR from the PCR reads. The table lists approximately 690,000 distinct CDR3 sequences, over 45% of them singletons. The study's findings and limits: In patients, TRBV5-6, TRBV5-1 and TRBV20-1 belonged to about five TRBV segments found more frequently than in controls.

The antigens these receptors bind are not known. The specimen was blood. Receptor source: a girl aged 2 to 9 with multiple sclerosis.

This chain connects TRBV7-2 to TRBJ1-2; unclear D gene. The CDR3 extends over 13 amino acids. From germline, CDR1 is SGHTA and CDR2 FQGNSA. V was cut by 2 bases and J by 5 bases, with 9 bases left in between. CDR3 bases: TGTGCCAGCAGCTTATCCCTGTGGTATGGCTACACCTTC. Translated: CASSLSLWYGYTF.

The V and J genes are TRBV3-1 and TRBJ2-1, with 12 bases identical to TRBD2. J gave up 7 bases and V 2 bases, and 6 bases lay outside the gene matches. The germline V gene has CDR1 LGHDT and CDR2 YNNKEL (reference sequence). The CDR3 is made up of 16 amino acids. The CDR3 is CASSQYLTSGSNEQFF. The DNA of the CDR3 is TGTGCCAGCAGCCAATACTTGACTAGCGGGAGTAATGAGCAGTTCTTC.

This clonotype was seen a handful of times. Relative to the germline gene, one junction end is altered; a read error may explain this. The chain combines TRBV12-3 or TRBV12-4 with TRBJ2-3; TRBD1 aligns across 10 bases. The CDR3 totals 15 residues. CDR3 sequence (DNA): TGCGCCAGCAGCGTGGGACAGGGGATACCAGATACGCAGTATTTT. Its protein is CASSVGQGIPDTQYF.

This sequence joins TRBV9 and TRBJ2-1; 8 bases are shared with TRBD1. V lost 3 bases, J lost 7 bases, and 15 bases stayed unmatched. The CDR3 runs to 17 residues. Germline values: CDR1 SGDLS, CDR2 YYNGEE. The CDR3 loop is CASSAGQGCPSGNEQFF. For the CDR3, the DNA is TGTGCCAGCAGCGCCGGACAGGGATGCCCTTCGGGAAATGAGCAGTTCTTC.

This clonotype was seen only a few times. The V call is TRBV12-3 or TRBV12-4, the J call TRBJ1-4, with 8 bases aligning to TRBD1. The CDR3 spans 16 residues. The J segment lost 2 bases and the V segment lost 3 bases, leaving 5 bases of the junction unmatched. The CDR3 loop is CASSFWQGATNEKLFF. In nucleotides, the CDR3 is TGTGCCAGCAGTTTTTGGCAGGGGGCGACTAATGAAAAACTGTTTTTT.